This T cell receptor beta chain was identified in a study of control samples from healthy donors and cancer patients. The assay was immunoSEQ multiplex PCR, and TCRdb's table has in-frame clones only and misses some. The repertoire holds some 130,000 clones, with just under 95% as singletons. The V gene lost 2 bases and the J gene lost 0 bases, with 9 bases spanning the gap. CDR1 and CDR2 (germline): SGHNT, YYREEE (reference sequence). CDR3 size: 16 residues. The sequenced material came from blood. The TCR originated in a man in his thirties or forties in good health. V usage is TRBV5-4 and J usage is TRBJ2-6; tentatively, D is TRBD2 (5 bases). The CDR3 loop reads CASSFGKSSGANVLTF. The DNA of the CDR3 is TGTGCCAGCAGCTTCGGGAAGAGCTCTGGGGCCAACGTCCTGACTTTC. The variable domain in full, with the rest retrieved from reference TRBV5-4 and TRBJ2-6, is ETGVTQSPTHLIKTRGQQVTLRCSSQSGHNTVSWYQQALGQGPQFIFQYYREEENGRGNFPPRFSGLQFPNYSSELNVNALELDDSALYLCASSFGKSSGANVLTFGAGSRLTVL.